A single sample is the source of the 14 T cell receptor beta chains below, sequenced in a study of human T cells and chemical hapten exposure. Stated time point: patch test 3, about 24 weeks after DPC sensitization. Treatment in this sample: therapeutic diphenylcyclopropenone sensitization with weekly scalp DPC. Via MiXCR, TCRdb re-called the RACE reads, giving one row per CDR3 protein. The repertoire holds around 150,000 distinct CDR3 sequences, with about 27% as singletons. This material consisted of whole blood, taken in connection with sensitization to the hapten diphenylcyclopropenone (DPC). The source is a young woman with alopecia areata. Some clones in this sample may be carry-over from other donors' samples.

This clonotype was seen just once. This rearrangement joins TRBV10-3 to TRBJ1-1; no firm D call. The length of the CDR3 is 13 residues. Germline V gene sequence: CDR1 ENHRY, CDR2 SYGVKD. V lost 7 bases and J lost 3, with 12 bases in between. CDR3 sequence reads: CAITQRADTEAFF. CDR3 nucleotide sequence: TGTGCCATCACCCAGAGGGCCGACACTGAAGCTTTCTTT.

The V gene is TRBV5-1, the J gene TRBJ2-1; D not certain. Germline CDR1 reads SGHRS; CDR2 reads YFSETQ. V was pared by 3 bases and J by 6 bases, with 16 bases between. This CDR3 region has 15 residues. The CDR3 spells CASSSPGRSPNEQFF. The CDR3 region has the DNA TGCGCCAGCAGCTCCCCAGGTCGGTCCCCCAATGAGCAGTTCTTC.

The genes are TRBV10-3 and TRBJ1-1, with D unresolved. Per the germline V gene, CDR1 is ENHRY and CDR2 is SYGVKD. Trimming stripped 9 bases from V and 1 base from J, with 9 bases between. The CDR3 has 12 residues. DNA for the CDR3: TGTGCCATTAGCCGAGAGAACACTGAAGCTTTCTTT. Translating gives CAISRENTEAFF.

This clonotype showed up just a few times. This chain links TRBV4-1 with TRBJ1-1; a possible D gene is TRBD1 (6 bases). Trimming took 5 bases from V and 6 from J, leaving 19 bases between them. The CDR3 runs to 15 residues. Looked up from germline, CDR1 is MGHRA and CDR2 is YSYEKL. CDR3 DNA sequence: TGCGCCAGCAGCGACCCCCGTAAGGGGGGCTCTGAAGCTTTCTTT. It yields the protein CASSDPRKGGSEAFF.

This clonotype was observed a handful of times. The genes are TRBV29-1 and TRBJ2-7; D might be TRBD2 (6 bases). The germline CDR1 and CDR2 sequences are SQVTM and ANQGSEA. CDR3 length equals 11 residues. V lost 4 bases to trimming and J lost 5 bases, with 9 bases between them. The CDR3, as DNA: TGCAGCGTTGGGTCGGGGGACGAGCAGTACTTC. Residues: CSVGSGDEQYF.

The chain links TRBV19 to TRBJ1-2, with D possibly matching TRBD1 (5 bases). The CDR3 runs to 14 residues. The germline CDR1 and CDR2 sequences are LNHDA and SQIVND (reference sequence). V lost 8 bases to trimming and J lost 4 bases, with 17 bases between them. For the CDR3, the DNA is TGTGCCAGTCATCCGGGACGTAGGCTCTATGGCTACACCTTC. It yields the protein CASHPGRRLYGYTF.

V gene TRBV20-1 combines with J gene TRBJ2-7; D not resolved. This CDR3 region has 12 residues. The germline V gene has CDR1 DFQATT and CDR2 SNEGSKA (reference sequence). V was cut by 1 base and J by 4 bases, with 8 bases left in between. Here the CDR3 DNA reads TGCAGTGCTAGAGTCCAGGCATACGAGCAGTACTTC. Translating it yields CSARVQAYEQYF.

The chain is built from TRBV2 and TRBJ2-1; 10 nucleotides match TRBD2. Germline V lookup: CDR1 SNHLY, CDR2 FYNNEI. After removal of 8 bases from V and 7 bases from J, the junction contained 11 bases not matched to a gene. This CDR3 contains 15 residues. This CDR3 reads CASSLRSGRGNEQFF. CDR3 DNA sequence: TGTGCCAGCTCGCTGAGAAGCGGGAGGGGTAATGAGCAGTTCTTC.

This chain links TRBV25-1 with TRBJ1-1; the match to TRBD1 covers 8 bases. Germline assignment: CDR1 MGHDK and CDR2 SYGVNS. V trimming: 6 bases; J trimming: 6 bases; junction bases outside the gene matches: 6. This CDR3 has 13 residues. CDR3 DNA sequence: TGTGCCAGCAGGGACAGGGAAGGGTCTGAAGCTTTCTTT. This codes for CASRDREGSEAFF.

In this sample, this clonotype turned up many times. V gene TRBV20-1 combines with J gene TRBJ2-7; TRBD1 matches at 7 bases. Unmatched junction bases numbered 5, after V lost 0 bases and J lost 0 bases. The CDR3 has 15 residues. The germline CDR1 and CDR2 sequences are DFQATT and SNEGSKA (reference sequence). As DNA, the CDR3 is TGCAGTGCTAGAGATACCAGGGGGAACTCCTACGAGCAGTACTTC. This translates into CSARDTRGNSYEQYF.

To note about this clonotype: The germline gene is not matched at one end of the junction; a read error may be the cause. The chain carries TRBV5-8 and TRBJ2-7; 8 bases match TRBD1. The length of the CDR3 is 11 residues. Germline values: CDR1 SGHTS, CDR2 YDEGEE. The DNA of the CDR3 is TGTGCCAGCAGCTCCGGGACAGGAACTCGATTC. Amino acids: CASSSGTGTRF. Variable domain in full (rest from reference TRBV5-8 and TRBJ2-7): EAGVTQSPTHLIKTRGQQATLRCSPISGHTSVYWYQQALGLGLQFLLWYDEGEERNRGNFPPRFSGRQFPNYSSELNVNALELEDSALYLCASSSGTGTRFGPGTRLTVT.

The chain combines TRBV21-1 with TRBJ2-7. TRBV21-1 is shown as a pseudogene. CDR3 length equals 14 residues. CDR3 bases: TGTGCCAGCAGTGCTCTTAACTGCTCCTACGAGCAGTACTTC. Its translation: CASSALNCSYEQYF.

This clonotype was counted only a few times. The J gene is TRBJ1-5, the V gene TRBV20-1; the match to TRBD1 covers 7 bases. Germline loops: CDR1 DFQATT, CDR2 SNEGSKA (reference sequence). This CDR3 is 13 amino acids long. Trimming at V came to 3 bases and at J to 7 bases, leaving 6 bases not matched to a gene. CDR3 sequence reads: CSASTGVQQPQHF. The CDR3 coding sequence is TGCAGTGCTAGTACAGGGGTTCAGCAGCCCCAGCATTTT.

In its sample, this clonotype was seen a few times. The chain carries TRBV20-1 and TRBJ2-5; the D is unclear. Germline V CDR1 and CDR2: DFQATT, SNEGSKA (reference sequence). This CDR3 has 14 amino acids. The V gene lost 1 base and the J gene lost 3 bases, with 12 bases spanning the gap. As DNA, the CDR3 is TGCAGTGCTAGAGGAGGCGGCAGAAAAGAGACCCAGTACTTC. Amino acid sequence: CSARGGGRKETQYF.